These 5 T cell receptor beta chains were sequenced from one sample in a study of blood T cell repertoires in COVID-19. Only in-frame clones appear in the TCRdb table, and some are missing; sequencing was by immunoSEQ multiplex PCR. The table lists 200,000 to 300,000 clones, about 90% of them singletons. The material sequenced was peripheral blood. Receptor source: a middle-aged woman with acute or convalescent COVID-19.

The chain employs TRBV24-1 and TRBJ2-2, with 7 nucleotides matching TRBD2. J lost 2 bases, V lost 1 base, and 6 bases had no gene match. Germline V lookup: CDR1 KGHDR, CDR2 SFDVKD. The CDR3 has 17 amino acids. CDR3 sequence: CATSDFYRDYNTGELFF. As DNA, the CDR3 is TGTGCCACCAGTGATTTTTATAGGGACTATAACACCGGGGAGCTGTTTTTT.

The V gene is TRBV6-5, the J gene TRBJ2-1; TRBD2 agrees at 12 bases. The V segment lost 4 bases and the J segment 4 bases; nucleotides outside the gene matches: 5. Per the germline V gene, CDR1 is MNHEY and CDR2 is SVGAGI. The CDR3 sequence is 16 residues long. The CDR3 spells CASSFPGLAGYNEQFF. The CDR3 nucleotides are TGTGCCAGCAGTTTCCCTGGACTAGCGGGGTACAATGAGCAGTTCTTC.

The chain uses TRBV29-1 and TRBJ1-5; TRBD1 agrees at 10 bases. The CDR3 consists of 14 residues. Germline V gene sequence: CDR1 SQVTM, CDR2 ANQGSEA. V lost 7 bases, J lost 7 bases, and 10 bases stayed unmatched. CDR3 protein: CSAKGTGVGQPQHF. The CDR3 bases are TGCAGCGCCAAGGGGACAGGGGTAGGACAGCCCCAGCATTTT. Combining the CDR3 with reference TRBV29-1 and TRBJ1-5 gives the whole variable domain SAVISQKPSRDICQRGTSLTIQCQVDSQVTMMFWYRQQPGQSLTLIATANQGSEATYESGFVIDKFPISRPNLTFSTLTVSNMSPEDSSIYLCSAKGTGVGQPQHFGDGTRLSIL.

The chain uses TRBV5-1 and TRBJ1-1; tentative D call: TRBD1 (5 bases). Trimming stripped 0 bases from V and 4 bases from J, with 10 bases between. Germline CDR1 reads SGHRS; CDR2 reads YFSETQ. This CDR3 region has 14 residues. Here the CDR3 DNA reads TGCGCCAGCAGCTTGGGCGACAGTTTCACTGAAGCTTTCTTT. Encoded protein: CASSLGDSFTEAFF.

This chain uses TRBV10-3 with TRBJ2-1; 10 bases line up with TRBD2. The ends lost 6 bases at V and 6 bases at J; junction bases unmatched: 5. The CDR3 is 14 residues long. Germline lookup yields CDR1 ENHRY and CDR2 SYGVKD. This chain's CDR3 is CAIRGLAGANEQFF. CDR3 DNA: TGTGCCATCAGAGGCCTAGCGGGGGCCAATGAGCAGTTCTTC.